This passage covers 26 T cell receptor beta chains from one sample sequenced in a study of blood T cell repertoires in COVID-19. Profiled with immunoSEQ multiplex PCR; TCRdb holds only in-frame clones, not every one. The repertoire has about 410,000 clones, 89% of them found once; the top ten carry roughly 1.5%. Sequenced: peripheral blood. These receptors came from a woman aged 40 to 49 with COVID-19, enrolled during active disease.

This clone has just one count. CDR3 sequence: CASSRAGADYGYTF. CDR3 coding DNA: TGTGCCTCCTCCCGGGCGGGGGCCGACTATGGCTACACCTTC. V usage is TRBV6-5 and J usage is TRBJ1-2; D possibly corresponds to TRBD1 (6 bases). V lost 11 bases and J 3 bases, leaving 19 bases between the germline ends. Germline CDR1 reads MNHEY; CDR2 reads SVGAGI. The CDR3 length is 14 residues.

This chain joins TRBV5-1 and TRBJ2-3; TRBD2 matches 10 bases. CDR3 length equals 14 residues. V gave up 8 bases and J gave up 5 bases; unmatched junction bases: 8. CDR1 is SGHRS, CDR2 YFSETQ, per germline. CDR3 nucleotide sequence: TGCGCCAGTAGCGGGGGGACCAATCAAGATACGCAGTATTTT. Residues: CASSGGTNQDTQYF.

This chain links TRBV19 with TRBJ2-3; D is undetermined. Trimming left V 3 bases short and J 2 bases short, with 6 bases between. CDR3 size: 13 residues. Germline loops: CDR1 LNHDA, CDR2 SQIVND (reference sequence). CDR3 protein: CASSIQFTDTQYF. CDR3 nucleotides: TGTGCCAGTAGTATTCAGTTCACAGATACGCAGTATTTT.

This rearrangement joins TRBV4-3 to TRBJ1-6; 9 bases fit TRBD1. Trimming removed 6 bases from V and 5 bases from J; junction bases left unmatched: 11. Germline V gives CDR1 LGHNA, CDR2 YSLEER. The CDR3 totals 17 residues. CDR3 coding DNA: TGCGCCAGCAGTCCAGCCATCAACAGGGGGCATAATTCACCCCTCCACTTT. Amino acid sequence: CASSPAINRGHNSPLHF.

The V call is TRBV19, the J call TRBJ2-7; the match to TRBD1 covers 7 bases. Losses at the gene ends were 5 bases for V and 3 bases for J; bases not matched to a gene: 1. Per the germline V gene, CDR1 is LNHDA and CDR2 is SQIVND (reference sequence). This CDR3 has 12 amino acids. The CDR3 region has the DNA TGTGCCAGTAGTCGGGACAGCTACGAGCAGTACTTC. Translated, it gives CASSRDSYEQYF.

This clone was counted only a few times. V and J are TRBV6-5 and TRBJ1-2; TRBD1 might be the D (5 bases). The CDR3 is 15 residues long. The germline V and J ends were trimmed by 3 bases and 4 bases, with 15 bases remaining between them. CDR1 and CDR2 from the germline V gene are MNHEY and SVGAGI. The CDR3 DNA reads TGTGCCAGCAGTTATAGGGAGGGGTCGGTCTATGGCTACACCTTC. It is translated as CASSYREGSVYGYTF.

This clone has a single count. In DNA, the CDR3 is TGTGCCAGCAGCTTAGTAGAGAATGAAAAACTGTTTTTT. It codes for CASSLVENEKLFF. The chain combines TRBV7-9 with TRBJ1-4, with D uncertain. This CDR3 contains 13 residues. Germline values: CDR1 SEHNR, CDR2 FQNEAQ (reference sequence). Trimming shortened V by 1 base and J by 5 bases, and 5 bases separated the two germline ends. The whole variable domain, filled in from reference TRBV7-9 and TRBJ1-4, reads DTGVSQNPRHKITKRGQNVTFRCDPISEHNRLYWYRQTLGQGPEFLTYFQNEAQLEKSRLLSDRFSAERPKGSFSTLEIQRTEQGDSAMYLCASSLVENEKLFFGSGTQLSVL.

V usage is TRBV5-1 and J usage is TRBJ2-7; no clear D gene. Germline lookup yields CDR1 SGHRS and CDR2 YFSETQ. Trimming took 4 bases from V and 2 from J, leaving 10 bases between them. This CDR3 has 13 amino acids. The CDR3 reads CASSNTPPYEQYF. The DNA for the CDR3 is TGCGCCAGCAGCAACACACCACCCTACGAGCAGTACTTC.

V usage is TRBV6-6 and J usage is TRBJ1-5; D is ambiguous. The V gene lost 7 bases and the J gene lost 11 bases, with 24 bases spanning the gap. This CDR3 is 15 amino acids long. Germline lookup yields CDR1 MNHNY and CDR2 SVGAGI (reference sequence). CDR3 protein: CASIRTQTPTGAQHF. The CDR3 coding sequence is TGTGCCAGCATCAGAACCCAGACCCCTACGGGAGCCCAGCATTTT.

The V and J genes are TRBV6-5 and TRBJ1-1; 7 nucleotides align to TRBD1. The ends lost 7 bases at V and 4 bases at J; junction bases unmatched: 6. CDR3 length equals 13 residues. Germline-derived CDR1 and CDR2 are MNHEY and SVGAGI. This CDR3 reads CASTPRGLTEAFF. The CDR3 DNA reads TGTGCCAGCACCCCAAGGGGGCTCACTGAAGCTTTCTTT.

The chain uses TRBV6-5 and TRBJ1-2; 7 nucleotides match TRBD1. The CDR3 consists of 14 residues. Germline V lookup: CDR1 MNHEY, CDR2 SVGAGI. V dropped 8 bases and J dropped 5; count of bases not matched to a gene: 11. The CDR3 DNA reads as TGTGCCAGCCGGAACCTAGACAGGGCGTATGGCTACACCTTC. It codes for CASRNLDRAYGYTF.

This rearrangement joins TRBV7-2 to TRBJ2-5; 10 bases line up with TRBD2. Germline lookup yields CDR1 SGHTA and CDR2 FQGNSA. V lost 1 base, J lost 2 bases, and 4 bases stayed unmatched. This CDR3 contains 16 residues. The CDR3 region has the DNA TGTGCCAGCAGCTTAGGGGGAGCGGGGGGGCAAGAGACCCAGTACTTC. Translated, it gives CASSLGGAGGQETQYF.

V is TRBV29-1 and J is TRBJ1-2; possible D gene TRBD1, 6 bases. CDR3 length equals 13 residues. The germline V and J ends were trimmed by 3 bases and 6 bases, with 14 bases remaining between them. Germline assignment: CDR1 SQVTM and CDR2 ANQGSEA. The CDR3 sequence: CSVEIWGHNGYTF. CDR3 nucleotide sequence: TGCAGCGTTGAGATTTGGGGGCATAATGGCTACACCTTC.

This clone was seen just once. The J gene is TRBJ2-4, the V gene TRBV5-8; maybe TRBD2 (6 bases). This CDR3 is built from 12 residues. CDR1 and CDR2 from the germline V gene are SGHTS and YDEGEE. V was clipped by 4 bases and J by 11 bases, with 13 bases between them. In DNA, the CDR3 is TGTGCCAGCAGCCCGGGACTGCTGGTTCAGTACTTC. Amino acids: CASSPGLLVQYF.

The rearrangement joins TRBV5-1 to TRBJ1-2, with TRBD1 as a possible D gene (5 bases). This CDR3 has 13 residues. Trimming shortened V by 3 bases and J by 6 bases, and 12 bases separated the two germline ends. The germline CDR1 and CDR2 sequences are SGHRS and YFSETQ. CDR3 coding DNA: TGCGCCAGCAGCTCCCAGGGTCGCGATGGCTACACCTTC. This encodes CASSSQGRDGYTF.

The V gene is TRBV18, the J gene TRBJ1-3; TRBD1 agrees at 9 bases. Looked up from germline, CDR1 is KGHSH and CDR2 is LQKENI. The CDR3 consists of 16 residues. J gave up 0 bases and V 3 bases, and 3 bases lay outside the gene matches. In DNA, the CDR3 is TGTGCCAGCTCACCCCAGACAGGGGGCTCTGGAAACACCATATATTTT. Translated: CASSPQTGGSGNTIYF.

V and J are TRBV28 and TRBJ1-2; no firm D call. Germline V gene lookup returns CDR1 MDHEN and CDR2 SYDVKM. The CDR3 is 13 amino acids. The V gene lost 6 bases and the J gene lost 6 bases, with 14 bases spanning the gap. Here the CDR3 DNA reads TGTGCCAGCAGAACAGATATGGTGAATGGCTACACCTTC. Amino acids: CASRTDMVNGYTF.

The chain links TRBV28 to TRBJ2-2; 12 bases fit TRBD2. J lost 6 bases, V lost 3 bases, and 5 bases had no gene match. This CDR3 has 16 residues. Germline assignment: CDR1 MDHEN and CDR2 SYDVKM. The CDR3 protein is CASSLTSGSWAGELFF. The DNA of the CDR3 is TGTGCCAGCAGTTTGACTAGCGGGAGCTGGGCCGGGGAGCTGTTTTTT. The variable domain in full, completed from reference TRBV28 and TRBJ2-2, reads DVKVTQSSRYLVKRTGEKVFLECVQDMDHENMFWYRQDPGLGLRLIYFSYDVKMKEKGDIPEGYSVSREKKERFSLILESASTNQTSMYLCASSLTSGSWAGELFFGEGSRLTVL.

The genes are TRBV5-1 and TRBJ1-2, with 7 bases matching TRBD1. CDR1 and CDR2 (germline): SGHRS, YFSETQ. V shed 1 base, J shed 3 bases, and the junction held 9 bases outside the gene matches. The CDR3 consists of 16 residues. CDR3 protein: CASSLTRNRGYYGYTF. The CDR3 coding sequence is TGCGCCAGCAGCTTGACCCGCAACAGGGGATACTATGGCTACACCTTC.

The V and J genes are TRBV2 and TRBJ1-2; 7 bases are shared with TRBD1. The germline V gene has CDR1 SNHLY and CDR2 FYNNEI. J lost 4 bases, V lost 6 bases, and 11 bases had no gene match. This CDR3 spans 15 amino acids. The CDR3 DNA reads TGTGCCAGCAGCGCATGGGGACAGACGGTCTATGGCTACACCTTC. Translation: CASSAWGQTVYGYTF. Based on the CDR3 plus reference TRBV2 and TRBJ1-2, the full variable domain is EPEVTQTPSHQVTQMGQEVILRCVPISNHLYFYWYRQILGQKVEFLVSFYNNEISEKSEIFDDQFSVERPDGSNFTLKIRSTKLEDSAMYFCASSAWGQTVYGYTFGSGTRLTVV.

V usage is TRBV28 and J usage is TRBJ2-7, with D possibly being TRBD1 (6 bases). CDR3 length: 12 residues. Trimming pared 6 bases from V and 5 bases from J, leaving 11 bases between. The V gene's germline CDR1 is MDHEN and CDR2 SYDVKM. CDR3 region: CASRGHRDEQYF. The CDR3 region has the DNA TGTGCCAGCAGGGGTCACAGGGACGAGCAGTACTTC.

This clone has at least ten counts. The chain recombines TRBV7-2 with TRBJ1-1; D is perhaps TRBD1 (5 bases). The CDR3 covers 15 residues. With 4 bases removed from V and 1 base from J, the gap between germline ends came to 13 bases. Germline V CDR1 and CDR2: SGHTA, FQGNSA. The CDR3 nucleotides are TGTGCCAGCAGCTCGTCTTTCGGGGGGAACACTGAAGCTTTCTTT. Protein sequence: CASSSSFGGNTEAFF.

This rearrangement joins TRBV28 to TRBJ2-7, with D uncertain. The CDR3 spans 13 residues. Germline V CDR1 and CDR2: MDHEN, SYDVKM. V was clipped by 5 bases and J by 2 bases, with 10 bases between them. CDR3 sequence (DNA): TGTGCCAGCAGTCCAGCGAGACCCTACGAGCAGTACTTC. It encodes CASSPARPYEQYF.

The chain has TRBV12-3 or TRBV12-4 and TRBJ1-1; D is ambiguous. V was clipped by 6 bases and J by 1 base, with 9 bases between them. This CDR3 spans 13 amino acids. DNA for the CDR3: TGTGCCAGCAGGCTGACTTCGAACACTGAAGCTTTCTTT. This sequence encodes CASRLTSNTEAFF.

This chain connects TRBV18 to TRBJ1-1; 10 nucleotides align to TRBD1. The germline V gene has CDR1 KGHSH and CDR2 LQKENI. The ends lost 4 bases at V and 4 bases at J; junction bases unmatched: 6. This CDR3 has 15 amino acids. CDR3 bases: TGTGCCAGCTCACGGGAGACAGGGGGCTTCACTGAAGCTTTCTTT. This encodes CASSRETGGFTEAFF.

The rearrangement joins TRBV5-1 to TRBJ2-1, with TRBD2 matching 7 bases. Trimming cost V 2 bases and J 4 bases; bases outside gene matches: 15. This CDR3 is 18 amino acids long. Germline-derived CDR1 and CDR2 are SGHRS and YFSETQ. Here the CDR3 DNA reads TGCGCCAGCAGCTTATCCACCCCGACTAGCCGAGCTTACAATGAGCAGTTCTTC. Translation: CASSLSTPTSRAYNEQFF.